Listed here are 26 T cell receptor beta chains from one sample, sequenced in a study of CXCR3-negative and CXCR3-positive naive CD8 T cells. UMI labels and 5' RACE were used to prepare the TRB cDNA libraries. TCRdb re-called the 5' RACE reads; every CDR3 protein appears as one record, without DNA. With tens of thousands of distinct CDR3 sequences in the sample, the ten largest clones hold 1.6%. What was sequenced was naive CXCR3- CD8+ T cells from blood. Subset meaning: CD45RO-CCR7+CD27+CD95- naive CD8+ T cells lacking CXCR3 (TNR3-). The receptors come from a human donor in good health. Some clones in this sample may be carry-over from other donors' samples.

V gene TRBV7-3 combines with J gene TRBJ2-1; TCRdb's D gene call, TRBD1, goes unchecked for lack of DNA. This CDR3 has 15 amino acids. Germline V gene data show CDR1 as SGHTA and CDR2 as FQGTGA. Here the CDR3 reads CASSPLAGGANEQFF.

CDR3 sequence: CASSPRPLAGGPSSYNEQFF. The V call is TRBV3-1, the J call TRBJ2-1; TCRdb indicates TRBD2, and absent DNA this call remains unverified. Germline CDR1 and CDR2: LGHDT and YNNKEL (reference sequence). This CDR3 region has 20 residues.

The chain is built from TRBV29-1 and TRBJ2-7. Germline values: CDR1 SQVTM, CDR2 ANQGSEA. The CDR3 totals 11 residues. The CDR3 spells CSVGDSYEQYF.

The chain employs TRBV6-2 or TRBV6-3 and TRBJ1-5; TCRdb names TRBD1, which stays unverified in the absence of DNA. The germline CDR1 and CDR2 sequences are MNHEY and SVGEGT. This CDR3 region has 16 residues. CDR3 protein: CASSYHGTASNQPQHF.

J is TRBJ2-1 and V is TRBV29-1; TCRdb selects TRBD2, and the lack of DNA leaves this call unchecked. This CDR3 contains 13 residues. Germline V gene sequence: CDR1 SQVTM, CDR2 ANQGSEA. The chain's CDR3 is CSVPAGEYNEQFF.

V usage is TRBV28 and J usage is TRBJ2-3; TCRdb returns TRBD2, unconfirmable since there is no DNA. The CDR3 has 16 residues. CDR1 and CDR2 from the germline V gene are MDHEN and SYDVKM. The CDR3: CASSFPSGRAADTQYF.

CDR3 protein: CASSPNLGEGYEQYF. The chain uses TRBV7-2 and TRBJ2-7; TCRdb calls TRBD2, which cannot be checked without DNA. Looked up from germline, CDR1 is SGHTA and CDR2 is FQGNSA. CDR3 length: 15 amino acids.

This chain connects TRBV28 to TRBJ1-2. The CDR3 is 13 amino acids. Germline values: CDR1 MDHEN, CDR2 SYDVKM. CDR3 residues: CASSVSANYGYTF.

The chain carries TRBV5-1 and TRBJ2-7; TCRdb gives TRBD1 as the D gene, but with no DNA this cannot be confirmed. Looked up from germline, CDR1 is SGHRS and CDR2 is YFSETQ. The CDR3 extends over 12 amino acids. The CDR3 sequence: CASSLVPGEQYF.

V gene TRBV13 combines with J gene TRBJ2-7; the TCRdb D gene call, TRBD1, has no DNA to confirm it. The CDR3 loop spans 14 amino acids. Germline-derived CDR1 and CDR2 are PRHDT and FYEKMQ (reference sequence). CDR3 sequence: CASSLLADSYEQYF.

V and J are TRBV29-1 and TRBJ1-2. CDR1 SQVTM and CDR2 ANQGSEA come from the germline V gene. The length of the CDR3 is 12 residues. Here the CDR3 reads CSVEIGSYGYTF.

This chain's CDR3 is CASSDTTGELFF. The chain joins TRBV12-3 or TRBV12-4 to TRBJ2-2. The CDR3 runs to 12 residues.

V and J are TRBV6-5 and TRBJ2-7; TCRdb gives TRBD1 as the D gene, but with no DNA this cannot be confirmed. The CDR3 is 14 residues long. Germline CDR1 is MNHEY and CDR2 is SVGAGI. The CDR3 spells CASSLGTEPYEQYF.

The chain has TRBV12-3 or TRBV12-4 and TRBJ2-3; TCRdb proposes TRBD2, but this gene call is untestable without DNA. The length of the CDR3 is 16 residues. CDR3 sequence reads: CASRRLAGGYTDTQYF.

The CDR3 loop is CASSQEEGVAFYEQYF. The V gene is TRBV3-1, the J gene TRBJ2-7; without DNA, the TCRdb call of TRBD1 cannot be checked. CDR3 length equals 16 residues. Germline V gene sequence: CDR1 LGHDT, CDR2 YNNKEL (reference sequence).

V is TRBV28 and J is TRBJ2-7; TCRdb's assignment of TRBD2 cannot be checked, as there is no DNA. Germline V CDR1 and CDR2: MDHEN, SYDVKM. This CDR3 is 16 amino acids long. The CDR3 region is CASRATGPESSYEQYF.

The V call is TRBV25-1, the J call TRBJ2-2. From germline, CDR1 is MGHDK and CDR2 SYGVNS. This CDR3 is 12 amino acids long. The CDR3 loop reads CASSYGDGELFF. Looking up the rest from reference TRBV25-1 and TRBJ2-2 gives the full variable domain: EADIYQTPRYLVIGTGKKITLECSQTMGHDKMYWYQQDPGMELHLIHYSYGVNSTEKGDLSSESTVSRIRTEHFPLTLESARPSHTSQYLCASSYGDGELFFGEGSRLTVL.

The V call is TRBV29-1, the J call TRBJ2-1; TCRdb proposes TRBD1, but this gene call is untestable without DNA. The CDR3 has 11 residues. From germline, CDR1 is SQVTM and CDR2 ANQGSEA. CDR3 protein: CSLQKTGGEFF.

The V call is TRBV13, the J call TRBJ1-1. CDR1 is PRHDT and CDR2 is FYEKMQ in the germline V gene (reference sequence). The CDR3 consists of 15 residues. Here the CDR3 reads CASSLSGRPDIEAFF. Full variable domain (rest looked up from reference TRBV13 and TRBJ1-1): AAGVIQSPRHLIKEKRETATLKCYPIPRHDTVYWYQQGPGQDPQFLISFYEKMQSDKGSIPDRFSAQQFSDYHSELNMSSLELGDSALYFCASSLSGRPDIEAFFGQGTRLTVV.

This chain links TRBV21-1 with TRBJ2-1; TCRdb returns TRBD2, unconfirmable since there is no DNA. TRBV21-1 is marked as a pseudogene. The CDR3 is made up of 16 amino acids. The CDR3 region is CASRQREDFGSYEQFF.

V is TRBV10-3 and J is TRBJ2-7; TCRdb's D call, TRBD1, is unchecked because there is no DNA. This CDR3 is 15 amino acids long. CDR1 ENHRY and CDR2 SYGVKD come from the germline V gene. CDR3 region: CAISDVGGASYEQYF.

The chain is built from TRBV15 and TRBJ1-4. The CDR3 runs 17 residues. Germline V gives CDR1 LNHNV, CDR2 YYDKDF (reference sequence). The CDR3 sequence: CATSRDFVAATNEKLFF.

The chain is built from TRBV6-2 or TRBV6-3 and TRBJ2-1; no DNA is available, so the TRBD2 call from TCRdb remains unchecked. In germline, CDR1 is MNHEY, CDR2 SVGEGT. The CDR3 covers 12 residues. CDR3: CATPLGPNEQFF.

The rearrangement uses TRBV15 and TRBJ2-2; TCRdb proposes TRBD1, but this gene call is untestable without DNA. CDR1 is LNHNV and CDR2 is YYDKDF in the germline V gene (reference sequence). The CDR3 runs 16 residues. The CDR3 region is CATSRDWGRDTGELFF.

The chain employs TRBV6-2 or TRBV6-3 and TRBJ2-1; TCRdb picks TRBD1, but there is no DNA to check that call. Looked up from germline, CDR1 is MNHEY and CDR2 is SVGEGT. There are 12 residues in the CDR3. CDR3 sequence: CASSIDPGEQFF.

The rearrangement uses TRBV29-1 and TRBJ2-7; TCRdb picks TRBD2, but there is no DNA to check that call. The CDR3 totals 14 residues. Germline V CDR1 and CDR2: SQVTM, ANQGSEA. The CDR3 loop is CSVEGAQGTYEQYF.